Following are 10 T cell receptor beta chains from one sample sequenced in a study of Ad26.COV2.S vaccination and SARS-CoV-2 variants. The assay was immunoSEQ multiplex PCR, and TCRdb's table has in-frame clones only and misses some. The sample has about 390,000 clones, about 90% seen once; the top ten hold roughly 1.7%. Treatment in this sample: some 20 received Ad26.COV2.S at low or high dose, single or two shots; a few received placebo; per-sample allocation not given. Day 63 following the first vaccine or placebo injection was when the samples were taken. Here the sequenced sample was peripheral blood, taken in a trial of Ad26.COV2.S vaccine versus placebo. Source of these receptors: a person between 18 and 65 years old who received the Ad26.COV2.S COVID-19 vaccine or a placebo.

V gene TRBV3-1 (or the pseudogene TRBV3-2) combines with J gene TRBJ2-5; 9 nucleotides match TRBD2. With 3 bases clipped from V and 4 bases from J, the junction kept 6 bases outside the gene matches. The CDR3 sequence is 15 residues long. From germline, CDR1 is LGHDT and CDR2 YNNKEL (reference sequence). CDR3 protein: CASSHETAGGETQYF. As DNA, the CDR3 is TGTGCCAGCAGCCACGAAACAGCGGGGGGAGAGACCCAGTACTTC.

This rearrangement joins TRBV2 to TRBJ2-1, with 9 bases lining up with TRBD2. V was pared by 6 bases and J by 5 bases, with 11 bases of the junction left unmatched. The CDR3 is 16 residues long. Germline-derived CDR1 and CDR2 are SNHLY and FYNNEI. CDR3 nucleotides: TGTGCCAGCAGGTCCCGGTGGGCGGGGGGGCACAATGAGCAGTTCTTC. Its translation is CASRSRWAGGHNEQFF.

The chain combines TRBV30 with TRBJ1-1; D gene unclear. This CDR3 is built from 15 residues. The V and J ends lost 4 bases and 4 bases respectively, with 19 bases between them. Germline loops: CDR1 GTSNPN, CDR2 SVGIG (reference sequence). CDR3 nucleotides: TGTGCCTGGAACCTTAGATCGACGGGTGTCACTGAAGCTTTCTTT. Its translation: CAWNLRSTGVTEAFF.

The chain carries TRBV7-2 and TRBJ1-1; a weak D match, TRBD1 (6 bases). This CDR3 is 15 amino acids long. Trimming removed 5 bases at V and 1 base at J, with 14 bases between. CDR1 is SGHTA, CDR2 FQGNSA, per germline. The CDR3 bases are TGTGCCAGCAGCCCCGGACAGACTTGGAACACTGAAGCTTTCTTT. Translated: CASSPGQTWNTEAFF.

This chain connects TRBV30 to TRBJ1-6; TRBD1 is a possible D gene (5 bases). CDR3 size: 14 residues. V lost 5 bases and J lost 8, with 16 bases in between. Germline-derived CDR1 and CDR2 are GTSNPN and SVGIG (reference sequence). Here the CDR3 reads CAWARAGNHSPLHF. The CDR3 coding sequence is TGTGCCTGGGCCCGGGCAGGGAATCATTCACCCCTCCACTTT. Full variable domain (outside the CDR3, taken from reference TRBV30 and TRBJ1-6): SQTIHQWPATLVQPVGSPLSLECTVEGTSNPNLYWYRQAAGRGLQLLFYSVGIGQISSEVPQNLSASRPQDRQFILSSKKLLLSDSGFYLCAWARAGNHSPLHFGNGTRLTVT.

This clone has just one count. This chain uses TRBV7-8 with TRBJ2-1, with TRBD1 identical over 8 bases. Looked up from germline, CDR1 is SGHVS and CDR2 is FQNEAQ. The CDR3 runs to 14 residues. J lost 4 bases, V lost 4 bases, and 3 bases had no gene match. The CDR3 nucleotides read TGTGCCAGCAGCTCGGACAGGGTTTACAATGAGCAGTTCTTC. It is translated as CASSSDRVYNEQFF.

The chain combines TRBV6-2 or TRBV6-3 with TRBJ1-6; 8 bases map to TRBD1. Germline V gene lookup returns CDR1 MNHEY and CDR2 SVGEGT. The CDR3 spans 15 residues. J lost 9 bases, V lost 3 bases, and 7 bases had no gene match. The CDR3: CASSYPGGASSPLHF. The CDR3 DNA sequence: TGTGCCAGCAGTTATCCAGGGGGCGCCAGTTCACCCCTCCACTTT.

The J gene is TRBJ2-1, the V gene TRBV27, with D possibly matching TRBD2 (6 bases). This CDR3 contains 15 residues. Germline V gene data show CDR1 as MNHEY and CDR2 as SMNVEV (reference sequence). The V end was cut by 3 bases, the J end by 7 bases, with 16 bases between. The chain's CDR3 is CASSLEGLAWNEQFF. CDR3 nucleotide sequence: TGTGCCAGCAGTTTGGAGGGGTTGGCGTGGAATGAGCAGTTCTTC.

The V and J genes are TRBV30 and TRBJ1-5; maybe TRBD1 (5 bases). Trimming left V 1 base short and J 6 bases short, with 7 bases between. Germline V CDR1 and CDR2: GTSNPN, SVGIG (reference sequence). The CDR3 length is 12 residues. This CDR3 is CAWSEGVQPQHF. As DNA, the CDR3 is TGTGCCTGGAGTGAAGGGGTTCAGCCCCAGCATTTT.

The chain is built from TRBV4-3 and TRBJ2-3, with no clear D. V was cut by 0 bases and J by 3 bases, with 10 bases left in between. CDR1 is LGHNA and CDR2 is YSLEER in the germline V gene. This CDR3 is 15 amino acids long. CDR3 protein: CASSQDRGRTDTQYF. CDR3 sequence (DNA): TGCGCCAGCAGCCAAGATCGCGGTAGGACAGATACGCAGTATTTT.